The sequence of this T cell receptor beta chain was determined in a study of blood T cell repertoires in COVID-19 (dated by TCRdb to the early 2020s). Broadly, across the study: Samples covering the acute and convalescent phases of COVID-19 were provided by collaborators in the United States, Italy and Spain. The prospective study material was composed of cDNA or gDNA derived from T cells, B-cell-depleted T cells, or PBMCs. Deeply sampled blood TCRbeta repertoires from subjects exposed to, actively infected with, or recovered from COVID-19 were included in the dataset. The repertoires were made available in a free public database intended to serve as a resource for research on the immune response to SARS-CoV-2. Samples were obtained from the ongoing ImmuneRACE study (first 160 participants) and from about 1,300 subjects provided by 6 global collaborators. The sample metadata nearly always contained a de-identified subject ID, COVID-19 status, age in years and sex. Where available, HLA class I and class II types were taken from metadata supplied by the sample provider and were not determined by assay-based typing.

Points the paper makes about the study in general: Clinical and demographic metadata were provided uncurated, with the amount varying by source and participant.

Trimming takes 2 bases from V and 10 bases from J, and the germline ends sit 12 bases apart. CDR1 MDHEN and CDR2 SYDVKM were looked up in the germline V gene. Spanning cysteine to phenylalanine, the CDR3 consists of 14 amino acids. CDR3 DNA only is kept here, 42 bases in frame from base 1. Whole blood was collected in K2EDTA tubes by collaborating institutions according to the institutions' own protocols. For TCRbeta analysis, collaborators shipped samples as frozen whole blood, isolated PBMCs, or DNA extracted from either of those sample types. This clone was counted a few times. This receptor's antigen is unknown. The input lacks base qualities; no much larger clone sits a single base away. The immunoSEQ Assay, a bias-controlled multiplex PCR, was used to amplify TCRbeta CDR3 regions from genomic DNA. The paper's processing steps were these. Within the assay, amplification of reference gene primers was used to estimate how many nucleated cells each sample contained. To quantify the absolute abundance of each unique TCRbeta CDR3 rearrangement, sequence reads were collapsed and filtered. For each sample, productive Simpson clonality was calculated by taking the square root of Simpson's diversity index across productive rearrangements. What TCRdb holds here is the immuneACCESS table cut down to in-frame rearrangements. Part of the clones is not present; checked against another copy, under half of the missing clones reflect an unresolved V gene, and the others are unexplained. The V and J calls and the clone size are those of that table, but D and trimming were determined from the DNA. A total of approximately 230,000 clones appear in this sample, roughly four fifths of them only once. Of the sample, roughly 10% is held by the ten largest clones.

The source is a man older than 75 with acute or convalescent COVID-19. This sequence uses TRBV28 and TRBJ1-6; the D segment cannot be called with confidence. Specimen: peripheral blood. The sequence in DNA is TGTGCCAGCAGTTTAGTCGGGAATTGGTCACCCCTCCACTTT. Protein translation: CASSLVGNWSPLHF.